This T cell receptor beta chain stems from a study of cytomegalovirus exposure and HLA in healthy donors. The study, taken as a whole, reports: Most TCR sequences were uncommon, yet certain public TCRs appeared in many donors. A few of the chains that were CMV-associated were confirmed in vitro to be specific for CMV antigens.

Notes on this clone: Its specificity is unknown.

Assay used: immunoSEQ multiplex PCR; TCRdb lists only in-frame clones, some missing. Of 100,000 or so clones in the sample, around 87% were seen once. With 5 bases clipped from V and 6 bases from J, the junction kept 8 bases outside the gene matches. CDR1 and CDR2 from the germline V gene are MDHEN and SYDVKM. The CDR3 is made up of 15 amino acids. The sequencing input was PBMCs. This receptor was identified in a woman aged 18-29 years in good health and CMV-seropositive. The chain uses TRBV28 and TRBJ2-2, with 8 bases fitting TRBD1. The chain's CDR3 is CASSTIGQGSGELFF. In DNA, the CDR3 is TGTGCCAGCAGTACAATAGGACAGGGCTCCGGGGAGCTGTTTTTT.